This T cell receptor (beta chain) is from a study of naive and memory T cell subsets. The germline V gene has CDR1 SQVTM and CDR2 ANQGSEA. Trimming removed 4 bases at V and 0 bases at J, with 7 bases between. The CDR3 is 14 residues long. This clonotype has at least ten counts. Amplification of ligated cDNA took four PCR rounds with SP2 and nested alpha and beta constant primers. TCRdb recomputed calls from the 5' RACE reads with MiXCR, one row per CDR3 protein. The sample carries 55,000 to 65,000 distinct CDR3 sequences, under 10% recorded once. The library had UMIs added by 3' ligation of an oligonucleotide to TCR cDNA.

The sequence was obtained from a female donor in good health. V usage is TRBV29-1 and J usage is TRBJ2-6; D is unresolved. The CDR3 region is CSVGADSGANVLTF. CDR3 bases: TGCAGCGTTGGGGCGGACTCTGGGGCCAACGTCCTGACTTTC.